Sequencing of this TCR beta chain was carried out in a study of T cells expressing NK-cell markers. The TCR beta cDNA came from 5'RACE template switching with UMIs. TCRdb derives one entry per CDR3 protein from the 5' RACE reads, leaving out DNA. This table lists 150,000 to 200,000 distinct CDR3 sequences. This CDR3 is built from 12 residues. CDR1 is DFQATT and CDR2 is SNEGSKA in the germline V gene (reference sequence). This sequence originates from a woman between 18 and 70 years old in good health. Sequenced: blood T cells: a sorted CD56 or NKG2C T cell subset, CD4+ or CD8+ T cells, or bulk PBMC T cells (not recorded which). The chain has TRBV20-1 and TRBJ1-6. CDR3 residues: CSARQYNSPLHF.